The 20 T cell receptor beta chains in this list originate from one sample, sequenced in a study of cytotoxic CD8 clonotypes in ibrutinib-treated CLL. Profiling relied on immunoSEQ multiplex PCR, and the TCRdb table lists in-frame clones only, not all of them. The table records a few hundred thousand clones, 67% of them present only once. The input for sequencing was PBMCs, taken after 36 months of ibrutinib treatment. All receptors derive from a human donor with chronic lymphocytic leukemia.

The chain employs TRBV7-8 and TRBJ2-5; no clear D. This CDR3 has 13 amino acids. CDR1 is SGHVS and CDR2 is FQNEAQ in the germline V gene. V lost 5 bases and J lost 5, with 12 bases in between. For the CDR3, the DNA is TGTGCCAGCAGCGATAGCCGTTCGGAGACCCAGTACTTC. Protein: CASSDSRSETQYF.

V gene TRBV4-1 combines with J gene TRBJ2-2; TRBD1 might be the D (6 bases). Germline CDR1 reads MGHRA; CDR2 reads YSYEKL. The CDR3 has 15 residues. V lost 3 bases and J 3 bases, leaving 11 bases between the germline ends. In DNA, the CDR3 is TGCGCCAGCAGCCATCCGGACAGAGACACCGGGGAGCTGTTTTTT. Protein: CASSHPDRDTGELFF.

The CDR3 sequence: CASSGGAMGWYEQYF. DNA of the CDR3: TGTGCCAGCAGCGGAGGGGCTATGGGATGGTACGAGCAGTACTTC. The V and J genes are TRBV5-6 and TRBJ2-7; D is perhaps TRBD2 (6 bases). V lost 4 bases and J 4 bases, leaving 18 bases between the germline ends. Looked up from germline, CDR1 is SGHDT and CDR2 is YYEEEE. The CDR3 sequence is 15 residues long.

This clone occurred a few times. The V call is TRBV1, the J call TRBJ1-2; the table's D call, TRBD1, has no DNA check behind it. TRBV1 is a pseudogene segment. This CDR3 is built from 15 residues. CDR3 residues: CTSSHENRDNYGYTF. The CDR3 nucleotides are TGCACCAGCAGCCATGAGAACAGGGATAACTATGGCTACACCTTC.

The chain recombines TRBV4-1 with TRBJ2-5; TRBD1 aligns across 12 bases. In germline, CDR1 is MGHRA, CDR2 YSYEKL. This CDR3 region has 15 residues. Trimming cost V 4 bases and J 4 bases; bases outside gene matches: 4. The chain's CDR3 is CASSPGTGGRETQYF. In nucleotides, the CDR3 is TGCGCCAGCAGCCCCGGGACAGGGGGCCGAGAGACCCAGTACTTC.

This CDR3 reads CASSWTGEETQYF. In DNA form, the CDR3 reads TGTGCCAGCAGTTGGACAGGGGAAGAGACCCAGTACTTC. The V gene is TRBV7-2, the J gene TRBJ2-5; 9 nucleotides agree with TRBD1. Germline V gives CDR1 SGHTA, CDR2 FQGNSA. V gave up 6 bases and J gave up 3 bases; unmatched junction bases: 2. This CDR3 is 13 amino acids long.

The rearrangement uses TRBV11-1 and TRBJ2-1, with a weak D call TRBD1 (5 bases). Germline CDR1 and CDR2: SGHAT and FQDESV (reference sequence). CDR3 length equals 15 residues. V was clipped by 7 bases and J by 6 bases, with 19 bases between them. CDR3 sequence: CASTSALSTVNEQFF. The CDR3 DNA is TGTGCCAGCACCTCGGCTCTTTCGACAGTCAATGAGCAGTTCTTC.

This chain uses TRBV2 with TRBJ1-2; tentative D call: TRBD1 (5 bases). The CDR3 has 12 residues. Germline lookup yields CDR1 SNHLY and CDR2 FYNNEI. Trimming stripped 4 bases from V and 7 bases from J, with 10 bases between. CDR3 loop: CASSGQGIGYTF. As DNA, the CDR3 is TGTGCCAGCAGTGGGCAGGGAATTGGCTACACCTTC.

This chain connects TRBV18 to TRBJ1-2, with unresolved D. Per germline, CDR1 KGHSH and CDR2 LQKENI. Trimming took 4 bases from V and 1 from J, leaving 10 bases between them. This CDR3 spans 14 amino acids. DNA for the CDR3: TGTGCCAGCTCACAGACAAGCCTTAACTATGGCTACACCTTC. Its protein is CASSQTSLNYGYTF.

A few counts support this clone. The V and J genes are TRBV27 and TRBJ2-4; D is ambiguous. Germline V CDR1 and CDR2: MNHEY, SMNVEV (reference sequence). The V end was cut by 3 bases, the J end by 1 base, with 13 bases between. The CDR3 loop spans 16 amino acids. CDR3 sequence (DNA): TGTGCCAGCAGTTTTAGCTTAGTTATGGCCAAAAACATTCAGTACTTC. It specifies CASSFSLVMAKNIQYF.

This clone turned up a few times. This chain uses TRBV29-1 with TRBJ1-5; D gene ambiguous. This CDR3 has 13 amino acids. Trimming took off 6 bases at V and 0 bases at J, with 9 bases between the two ends. Per germline, CDR1 SQVTM and CDR2 ANQGSEA. The CDR3 reads CSVAVSSNQPQHF. CDR3 nucleotide sequence: TGCAGCGTCGCTGTAAGTAGCAATCAGCCCCAGCATTTT.

The chain recombines TRBV19 with TRBJ2-7, with D hard to call. V was cut by 5 bases and J by 2 bases, with 10 bases left in between. CDR1 is LNHDA and CDR2 is SQIVND in the germline V gene (reference sequence). This CDR3 is 13 amino acids long. The CDR3 bases are TGTGCCAGTAGTGCCTCCCATACCTACGAGCAGTACTTC. Its translation is CASSASHTYEQYF.

This rearrangement joins TRBV2 to TRBJ2-2; perhaps TRBD2 as D (5 bases). Germline values: CDR1 SNHLY, CDR2 FYNNEI. V dropped 3 bases and J dropped 4 bases, with 18 bases sitting between them. The CDR3 is 17 residues long. The CDR3 sequence is CASSEPGWASSTGELFF. The CDR3 DNA is TGTGCCAGCAGTGAGCCGGGATGGGCGTCGAGCACCGGGGAGCTGTTTTTT.

The rearrangement links TRBV7-9 to TRBJ2-7, with a tentative D call TRBD1 (6 bases). This CDR3 region has 18 residues. CDR1 is SEHNR, CDR2 FQNEAQ, per germline (reference sequence). V was clipped by 2 bases and J by 2 bases, with 22 bases between them. The CDR3 spells CASSLSGLGHRDPYEQYF. The CDR3 DNA reads as TGTGCCAGCAGCTTATCCGGGCTGGGACACAGGGACCCCTACGAGCAGTACTTC.

This chain connects TRBV6-5 to TRBJ2-3; possible D gene TRBD1, 6 bases. Trimming left V 6 bases short and J 3 bases short, with 16 bases between. Germline-derived CDR1 and CDR2 are MNHEY and SVGAGI. This CDR3 comprises 15 residues. The CDR3 DNA follows: TGTGCCAGCAGAATACAGGGATCGGAGACAGATACGCAGTATTTT. Amino acid sequence: CASRIQGSETDTQYF.

The chain carries TRBV7-2 and TRBJ2-2; maybe TRBD2 (6 bases). Germline V gene data show CDR1 as SGHTA and CDR2 as FQGNSA. With 3 bases removed from V and 5 bases from J, the gap between germline ends came to 16 bases. This CDR3 is 16 amino acids long. This CDR3 is CASSFRAASATGELFF. The CDR3 DNA reads TGTGCCAGCAGCTTCCGCGCCGCTAGCGCAACCGGGGAGCTGTTTTTT. Filled out from reference TRBV7-2 and TRBJ2-2, the complete variable domain reads GAGVSQSPSNKVTEKGKDVELRCDPISGHTALYWYRQSLGQGLEFLIYFQGNSAPDKSGLPSDRFSAERTGGSVSTLTIQRTQQEDSAVYLCASSFRAASATGELFFGEGSRLTVL.

This clone showed up just once. The genes are TRBV7-9 and TRBJ2-7, with D hard to call. CDR3 length: 12 amino acids. The V gene lost 5 bases and the J gene lost 3 bases, with 8 bases spanning the gap. The germline gives CDR1 SEHNR, CDR2 FQNEAQ (reference sequence). In DNA form, the CDR3 reads TGTGCCAGCAGCCCGGTGGACTACGAGCAGTACTTC. Residues: CASSPVDYEQYF.

This chain uses TRBV15 with TRBJ1-4; D unresolved. The CDR3 length is 14 residues. Trimming stripped 0 bases from V and 7 bases from J, with 9 bases between. Germline V gene sequence: CDR1 LNHNV, CDR2 YYDKDF (reference sequence). The DNA of the CDR3 is TGTGCCACCAGCAGAGATGGCCTTGCTGAAAAACTGTTTTTT. Protein product: CATSRDGLAEKLFF.

V and J are TRBV5-1 and TRBJ2-1, with D tentatively TRBD1 (5 bases). The germline V gene encodes CDR1 SGHRS and CDR2 YFSETQ. V was clipped by 7 bases and J by 0 bases, with 14 bases between them. This CDR3 spans 15 amino acids. CDR3 in amino acids: CASAQAMSSYNEQFF. The CDR3 DNA follows: TGCGCCAGCGCACAGGCGATGAGCTCCTACAATGAGCAGTTCTTC.

The rearrangement uses TRBV6-5 and TRBJ2-7, with 7 nucleotides matching TRBD2. J lost 5 bases, V lost 5 bases, and 6 bases had no gene match. The CDR3 runs 13 residues. CDR1 MNHEY and CDR2 SVGAGI come from the germline V gene. The chain's CDR3 is CASSPGGTDEQYF. In DNA, the CDR3 is TGTGCCAGCAGTCCGGGGGGTACCGACGAGCAGTACTTC.